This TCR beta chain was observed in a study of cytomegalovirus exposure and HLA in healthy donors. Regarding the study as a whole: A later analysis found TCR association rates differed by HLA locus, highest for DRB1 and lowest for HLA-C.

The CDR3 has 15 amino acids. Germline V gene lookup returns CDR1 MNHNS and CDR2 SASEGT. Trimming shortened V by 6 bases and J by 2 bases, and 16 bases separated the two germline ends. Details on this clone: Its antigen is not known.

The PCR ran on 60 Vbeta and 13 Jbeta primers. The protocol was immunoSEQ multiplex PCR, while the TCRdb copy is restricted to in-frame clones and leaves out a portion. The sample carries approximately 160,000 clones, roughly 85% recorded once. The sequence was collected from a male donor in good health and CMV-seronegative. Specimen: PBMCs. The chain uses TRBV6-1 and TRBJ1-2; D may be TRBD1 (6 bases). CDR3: CASSPPGQPNYGYTF. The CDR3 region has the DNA TGTGCCAGCAGCCCTCCGGGACAACCCAACTATGGCTACACCTTC.